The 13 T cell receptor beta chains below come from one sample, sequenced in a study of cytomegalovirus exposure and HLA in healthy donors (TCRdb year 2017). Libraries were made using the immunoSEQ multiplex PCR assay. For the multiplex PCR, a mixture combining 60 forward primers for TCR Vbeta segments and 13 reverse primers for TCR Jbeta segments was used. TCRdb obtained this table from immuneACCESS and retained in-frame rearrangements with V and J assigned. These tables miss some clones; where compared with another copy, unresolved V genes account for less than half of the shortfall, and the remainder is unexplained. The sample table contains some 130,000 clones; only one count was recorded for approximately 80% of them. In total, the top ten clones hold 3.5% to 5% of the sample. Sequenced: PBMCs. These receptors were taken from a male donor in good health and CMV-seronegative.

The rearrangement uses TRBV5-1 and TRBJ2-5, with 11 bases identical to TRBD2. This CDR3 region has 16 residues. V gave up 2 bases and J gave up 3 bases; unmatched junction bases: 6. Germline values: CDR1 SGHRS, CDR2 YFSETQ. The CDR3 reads CASSLPKTSGKETQYF. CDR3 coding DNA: TGCGCCAGCAGCTTACCTAAGACTAGCGGGAAAGAGACCCAGTACTTC.

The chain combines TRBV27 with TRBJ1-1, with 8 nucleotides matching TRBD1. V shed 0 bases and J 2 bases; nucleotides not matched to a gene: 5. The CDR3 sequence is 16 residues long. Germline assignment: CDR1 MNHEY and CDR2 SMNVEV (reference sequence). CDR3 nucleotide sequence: TGTGCCAGCAGTTTATCTCAGGGGGCCGGAAACACTGAAGCTTTCTTT. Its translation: CASSLSQGAGNTEAFF.

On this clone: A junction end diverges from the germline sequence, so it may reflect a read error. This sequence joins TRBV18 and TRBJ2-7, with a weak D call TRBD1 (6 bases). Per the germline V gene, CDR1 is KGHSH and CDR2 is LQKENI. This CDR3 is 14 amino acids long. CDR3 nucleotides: TGTGCCGGCTCACCCCAGGGGTCTTCCTACGAGCAGTACTTC. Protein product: CAGSPQGSSYEQYF.

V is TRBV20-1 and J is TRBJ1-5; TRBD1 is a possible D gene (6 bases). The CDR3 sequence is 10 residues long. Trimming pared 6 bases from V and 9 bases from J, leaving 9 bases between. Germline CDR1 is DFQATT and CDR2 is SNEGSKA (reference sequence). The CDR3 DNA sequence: TGCAGTGCAGGGGGTAGGCCCCAGCATTTT. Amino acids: CSAGGRPQHF.

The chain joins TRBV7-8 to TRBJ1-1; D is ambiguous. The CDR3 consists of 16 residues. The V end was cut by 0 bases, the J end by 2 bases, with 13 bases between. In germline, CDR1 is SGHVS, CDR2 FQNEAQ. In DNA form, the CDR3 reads TGTGCCAGCAGCTTAGCCCGCAGGAACTTCAACACTGAAGCTTTCTTT. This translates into CASSLARRNFNTEAFF.

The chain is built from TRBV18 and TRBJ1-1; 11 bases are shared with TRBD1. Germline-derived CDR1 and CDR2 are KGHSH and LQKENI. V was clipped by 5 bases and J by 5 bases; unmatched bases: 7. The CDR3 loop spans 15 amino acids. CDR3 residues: CASSVTGTGGTEAFF. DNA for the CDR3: TGTGCCAGCTCAGTGACCGGGACAGGGGGAACTGAAGCTTTCTTT.

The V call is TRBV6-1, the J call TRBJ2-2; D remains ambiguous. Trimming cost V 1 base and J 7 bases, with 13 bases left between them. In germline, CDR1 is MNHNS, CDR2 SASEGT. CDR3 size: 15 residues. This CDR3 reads CASSEESGGVGELFF. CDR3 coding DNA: TGTGCCAGCAGTGAAGAGTCCGGCGGCGTCGGGGAGCTGTTTTTT.

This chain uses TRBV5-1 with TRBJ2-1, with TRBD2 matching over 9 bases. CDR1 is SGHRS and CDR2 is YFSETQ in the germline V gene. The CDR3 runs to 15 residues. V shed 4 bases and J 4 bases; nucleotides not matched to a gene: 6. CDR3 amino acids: CASSDQAGGYNEQFF. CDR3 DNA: TGCGCCAGCAGCGACCAAGCGGGGGGATACAATGAGCAGTTCTTC. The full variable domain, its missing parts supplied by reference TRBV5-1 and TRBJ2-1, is KAGVTQTPRYLIKTRGQQVTLSCSPISGHRSVSWYQQTPGQGLQFLFEYFSETQRNKGNFPGRFSGRQFSNSRSEMNVSTLELGDSALYLCASSDQAGGYNEQFFGPGTRLTVL.

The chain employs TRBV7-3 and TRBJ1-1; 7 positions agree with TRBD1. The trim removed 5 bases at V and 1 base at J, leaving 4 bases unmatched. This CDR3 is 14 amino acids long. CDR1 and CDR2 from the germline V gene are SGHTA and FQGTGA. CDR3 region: CASSINRGNTEAFF. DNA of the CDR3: TGTGCCAGCAGCATAAACAGGGGGAACACTGAAGCTTTCTTT.

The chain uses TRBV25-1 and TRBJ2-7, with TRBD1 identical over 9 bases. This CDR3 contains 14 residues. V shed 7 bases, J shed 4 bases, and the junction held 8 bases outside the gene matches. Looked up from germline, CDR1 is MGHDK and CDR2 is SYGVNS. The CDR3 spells CASTTTGQGYEQYF. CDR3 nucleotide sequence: TGTGCCAGCACCACAACCGGACAGGGGTACGAGCAGTACTTC.

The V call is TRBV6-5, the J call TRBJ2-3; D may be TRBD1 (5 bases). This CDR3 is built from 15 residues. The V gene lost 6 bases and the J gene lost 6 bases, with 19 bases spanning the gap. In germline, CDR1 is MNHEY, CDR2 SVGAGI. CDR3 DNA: TGTGCCAGCAGCCCAGTGGTCCCAGGGTTGGATACGCAGTATTTT. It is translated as CASSPVVPGLDTQYF.

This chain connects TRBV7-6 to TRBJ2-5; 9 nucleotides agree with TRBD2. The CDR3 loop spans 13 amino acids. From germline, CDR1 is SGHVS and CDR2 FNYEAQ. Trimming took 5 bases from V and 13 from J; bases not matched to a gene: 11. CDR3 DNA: TGTGCCAGCAGCCCGCGGGAGGGGACTCAAGGGTACTTC. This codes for CASSPREGTQGYF.

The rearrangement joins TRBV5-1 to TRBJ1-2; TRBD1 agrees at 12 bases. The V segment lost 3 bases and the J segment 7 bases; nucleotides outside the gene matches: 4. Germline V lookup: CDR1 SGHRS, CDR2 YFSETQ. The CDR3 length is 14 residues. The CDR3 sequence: CASSWGQGAFGYTF. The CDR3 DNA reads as TGCGCCAGCAGCTGGGGACAGGGGGCTTTTGGCTACACCTTC.